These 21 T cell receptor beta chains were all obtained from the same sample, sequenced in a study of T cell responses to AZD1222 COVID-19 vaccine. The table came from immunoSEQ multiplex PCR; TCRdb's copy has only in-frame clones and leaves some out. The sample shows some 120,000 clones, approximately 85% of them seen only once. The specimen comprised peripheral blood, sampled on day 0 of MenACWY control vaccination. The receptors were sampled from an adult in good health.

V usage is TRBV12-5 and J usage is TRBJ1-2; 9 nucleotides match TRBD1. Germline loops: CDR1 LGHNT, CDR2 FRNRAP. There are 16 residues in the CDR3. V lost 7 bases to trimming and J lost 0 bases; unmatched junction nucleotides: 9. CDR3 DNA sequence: TGTGCTAGTGCCCGGGGGACAGGGCAGTCTAACTATGGCTACACCTTC. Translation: CASARGTGQSNYGYTF.

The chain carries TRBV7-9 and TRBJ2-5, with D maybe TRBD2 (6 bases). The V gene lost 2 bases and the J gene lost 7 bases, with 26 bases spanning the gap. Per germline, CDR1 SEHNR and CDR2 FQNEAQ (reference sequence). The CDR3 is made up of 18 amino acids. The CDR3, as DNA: TGTGCCAGCAGCTTATATGGTGGAGGGGCGGCGGGATTTGGGACCCAGTACTTC. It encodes CASSLYGGGAAGFGTQYF.

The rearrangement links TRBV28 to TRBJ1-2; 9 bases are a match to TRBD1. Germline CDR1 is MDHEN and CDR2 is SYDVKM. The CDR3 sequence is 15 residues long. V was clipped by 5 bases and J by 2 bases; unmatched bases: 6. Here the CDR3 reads CASSTPGTGNYGYTF. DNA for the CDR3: TGTGCCAGCAGTACCCCCGGGACAGGGAACTATGGCTACACCTTC.

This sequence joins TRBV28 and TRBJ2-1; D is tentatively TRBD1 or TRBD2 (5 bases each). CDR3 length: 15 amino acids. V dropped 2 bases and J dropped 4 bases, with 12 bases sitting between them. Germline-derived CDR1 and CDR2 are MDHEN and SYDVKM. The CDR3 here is CASSLQRGPYNEQFF. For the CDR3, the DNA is TGTGCCAGCAGTTTACAAAGGGGACCTTACAATGAGCAGTTCTTC.

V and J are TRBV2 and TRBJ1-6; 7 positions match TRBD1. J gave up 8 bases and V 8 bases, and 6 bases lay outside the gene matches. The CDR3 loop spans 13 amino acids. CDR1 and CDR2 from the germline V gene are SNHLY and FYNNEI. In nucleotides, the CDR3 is TGTGCCAGCGGCGGGACAGCTCATTCACCCCTCCACTTT. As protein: CASGGTAHSPLHF.

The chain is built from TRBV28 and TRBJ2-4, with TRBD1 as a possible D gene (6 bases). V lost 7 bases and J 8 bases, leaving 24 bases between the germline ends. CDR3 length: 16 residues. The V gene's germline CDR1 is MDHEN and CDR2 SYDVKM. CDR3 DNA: TGTGCCAGCACCACCATTAGGACCGGGACAACGGACATTCAGTACTTC. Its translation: CASTTIRTGTTDIQYF.

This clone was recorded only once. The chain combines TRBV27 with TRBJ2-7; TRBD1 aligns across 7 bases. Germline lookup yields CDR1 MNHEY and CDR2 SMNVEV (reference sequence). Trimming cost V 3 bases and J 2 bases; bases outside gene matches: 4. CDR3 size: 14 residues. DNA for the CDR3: TGTGCCAGCAGTTTCCAGACAGGGACCTACGAGCAGTACTTC. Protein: CASSFQTGTYEQYF.

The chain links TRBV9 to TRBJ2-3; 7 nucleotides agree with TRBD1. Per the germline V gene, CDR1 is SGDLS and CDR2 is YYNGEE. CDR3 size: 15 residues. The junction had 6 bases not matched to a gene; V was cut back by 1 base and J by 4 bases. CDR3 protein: CASSVSNRGPDTQYF. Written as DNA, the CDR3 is TGTGCCAGCAGCGTATCGAACAGGGGCCCAGATACGCAGTATTTT.

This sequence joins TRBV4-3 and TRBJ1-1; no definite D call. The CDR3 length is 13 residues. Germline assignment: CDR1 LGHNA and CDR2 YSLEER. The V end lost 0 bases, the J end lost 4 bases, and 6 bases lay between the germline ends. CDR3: CASSQEVGTEAFF. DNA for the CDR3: TGCGCCAGCAGCCAAGAAGTCGGCACTGAAGCTTTCTTT.

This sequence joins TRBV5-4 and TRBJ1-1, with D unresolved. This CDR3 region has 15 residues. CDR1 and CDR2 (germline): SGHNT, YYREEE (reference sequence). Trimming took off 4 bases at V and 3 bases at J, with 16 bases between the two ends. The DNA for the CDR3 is TGTGCCAGCAGCCTGGGAGGCGGACGGCACACTGAAGCTTTCTTT. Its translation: CASSLGGGRHTEAFF.

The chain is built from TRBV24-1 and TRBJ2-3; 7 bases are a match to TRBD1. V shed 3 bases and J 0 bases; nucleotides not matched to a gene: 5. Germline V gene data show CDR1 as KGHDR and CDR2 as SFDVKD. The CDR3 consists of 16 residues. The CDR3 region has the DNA TGTGCCACCAGTGATAGGGGACAGCCTAGCACAGATACGCAGTATTTT. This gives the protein CATSDRGQPSTDTQYF.

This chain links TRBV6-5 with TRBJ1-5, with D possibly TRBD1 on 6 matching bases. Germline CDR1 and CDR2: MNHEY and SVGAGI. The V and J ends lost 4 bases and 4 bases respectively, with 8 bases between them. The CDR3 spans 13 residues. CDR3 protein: CASSLQGNQPQHF. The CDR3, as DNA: TGTGCCAGCAGTTTACAGGGAAATCAGCCCCAGCATTTT.

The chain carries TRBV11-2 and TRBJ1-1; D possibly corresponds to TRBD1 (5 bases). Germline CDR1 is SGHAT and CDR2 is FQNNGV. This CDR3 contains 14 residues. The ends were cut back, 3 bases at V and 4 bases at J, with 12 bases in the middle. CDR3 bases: TGTGCCAGCAGCTTTGGCCCGGGGCTCACTGAAGCTTTCTTT. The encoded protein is CASSFGPGLTEAFF.

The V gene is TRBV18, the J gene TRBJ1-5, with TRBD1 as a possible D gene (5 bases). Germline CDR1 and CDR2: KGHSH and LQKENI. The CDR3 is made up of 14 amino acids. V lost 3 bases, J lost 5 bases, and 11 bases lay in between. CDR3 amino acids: CASSPYEGHQPQHF. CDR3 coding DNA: TGTGCCAGCTCACCTTACGAGGGGCATCAGCCCCAGCATTTT.

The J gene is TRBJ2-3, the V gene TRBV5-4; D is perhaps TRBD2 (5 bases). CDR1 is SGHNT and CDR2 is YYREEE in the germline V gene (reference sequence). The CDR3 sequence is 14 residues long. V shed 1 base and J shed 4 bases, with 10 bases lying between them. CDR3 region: CASSLTSVPDTQYF. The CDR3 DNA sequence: TGTGCCAGCAGCTTGACTAGTGTGCCAGATACGCAGTATTTT.

In DNA form, the CDR3 reads TGCGCCAGCAGCTCGGGACAGCGAAATGGCTACACCTTC. Translation: CASSSGQRNGYTF. This sequence joins TRBV5-1 and TRBJ1-2; 7 nucleotides align to TRBD1. The trim removed 3 bases at V and 6 bases at J, leaving 5 bases unmatched. The germline V gene has CDR1 SGHRS and CDR2 YFSETQ. The CDR3 is 13 residues long.

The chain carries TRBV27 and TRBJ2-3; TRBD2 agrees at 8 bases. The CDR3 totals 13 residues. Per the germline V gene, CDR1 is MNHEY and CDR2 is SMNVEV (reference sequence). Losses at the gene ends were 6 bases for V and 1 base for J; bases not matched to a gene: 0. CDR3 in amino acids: CASRTSGTDTQYF. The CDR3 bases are TGTGCCAGCAGGACTAGCGGCACAGATACGCAGTATTTT.

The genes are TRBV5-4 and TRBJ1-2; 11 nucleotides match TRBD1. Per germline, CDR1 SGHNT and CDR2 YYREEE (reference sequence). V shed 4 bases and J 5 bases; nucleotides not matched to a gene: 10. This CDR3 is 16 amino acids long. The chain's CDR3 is CASSRGQGAVGYGYTF. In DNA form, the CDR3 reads TGTGCCAGCAGCCGTGGACAGGGGGCGGTGGGGTATGGCTACACCTTC.

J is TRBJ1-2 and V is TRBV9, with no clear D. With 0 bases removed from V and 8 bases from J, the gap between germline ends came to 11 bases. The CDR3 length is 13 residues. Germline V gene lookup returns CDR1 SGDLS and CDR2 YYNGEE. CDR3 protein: CASSVDFGWGYTF. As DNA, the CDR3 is TGTGCCAGCAGCGTAGATTTCGGTTGGGGCTACACCTTC.

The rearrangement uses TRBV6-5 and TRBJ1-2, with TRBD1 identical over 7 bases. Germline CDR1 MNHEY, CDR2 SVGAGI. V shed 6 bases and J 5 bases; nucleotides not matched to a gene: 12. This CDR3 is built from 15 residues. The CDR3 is CASRNDRARKYGYTF. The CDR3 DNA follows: TGTGCCAGCAGAAACGACAGGGCACGGAAGTATGGCTACACCTTC.

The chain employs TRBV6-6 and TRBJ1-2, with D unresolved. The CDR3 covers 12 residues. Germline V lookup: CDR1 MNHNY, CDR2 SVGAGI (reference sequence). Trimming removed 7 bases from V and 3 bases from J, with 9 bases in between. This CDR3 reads CASTYSHYGYTF. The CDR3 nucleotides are TGTGCCAGCACATACAGCCACTATGGCTACACCTTC.